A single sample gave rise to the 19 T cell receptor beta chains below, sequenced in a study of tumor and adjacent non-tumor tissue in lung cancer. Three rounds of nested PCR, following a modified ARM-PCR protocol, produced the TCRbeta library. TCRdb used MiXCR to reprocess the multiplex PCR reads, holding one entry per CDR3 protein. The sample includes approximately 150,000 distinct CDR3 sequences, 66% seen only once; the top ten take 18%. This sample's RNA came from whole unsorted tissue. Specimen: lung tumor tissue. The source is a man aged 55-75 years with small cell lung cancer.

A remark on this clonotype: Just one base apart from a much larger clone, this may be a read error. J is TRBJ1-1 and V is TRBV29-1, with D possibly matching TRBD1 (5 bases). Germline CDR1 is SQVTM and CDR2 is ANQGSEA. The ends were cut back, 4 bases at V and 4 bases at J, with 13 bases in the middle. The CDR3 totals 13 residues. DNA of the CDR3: TGCAGCGTTGTGGGGCAGATGAGCACTGAAGCTTTCTTT. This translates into CSVVGQMSTEAFF.

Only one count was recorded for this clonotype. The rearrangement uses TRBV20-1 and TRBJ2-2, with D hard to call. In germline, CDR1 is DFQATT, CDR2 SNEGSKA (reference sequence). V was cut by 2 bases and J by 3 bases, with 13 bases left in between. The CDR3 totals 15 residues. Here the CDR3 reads CSARWGGAYTGELFF. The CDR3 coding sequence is TGCAGTGCTAGATGGGGTGGCGCTTACACCGGGGAGCTGTTTTTT.

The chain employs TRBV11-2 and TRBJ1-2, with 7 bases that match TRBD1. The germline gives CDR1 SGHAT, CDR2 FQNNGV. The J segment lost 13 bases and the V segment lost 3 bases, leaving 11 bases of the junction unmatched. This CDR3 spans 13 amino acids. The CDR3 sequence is CASSFDRDYSCTF. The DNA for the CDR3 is TGTGCCAGCAGCTTCGACAGGGACTATAGCTGCACCTTC.

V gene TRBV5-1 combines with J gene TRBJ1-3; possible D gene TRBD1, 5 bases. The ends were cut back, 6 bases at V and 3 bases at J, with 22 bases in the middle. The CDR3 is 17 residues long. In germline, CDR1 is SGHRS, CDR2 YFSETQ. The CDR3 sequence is CASNYLGAGTFGNTIYF. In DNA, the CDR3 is TGCGCCAGCAACTACTTGGGAGCTGGGACGTTTGGAAACACCATATATTTT.

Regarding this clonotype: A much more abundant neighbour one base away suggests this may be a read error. As DNA, the CDR3 is TGTGCCAGCAGCTTAGTAGCCTGGGGGACCCAGTACTTC. As protein: CASSLVAWGTQYF. This chain connects TRBV11-3 to TRBJ2-5; D gene ambiguous. Per the germline V gene, CDR1 is SGHNT and CDR2 is YENEEA. The CDR3 runs to 13 residues. Deletions cut 1 base from V and 7 bases from J, with 10 bases between.

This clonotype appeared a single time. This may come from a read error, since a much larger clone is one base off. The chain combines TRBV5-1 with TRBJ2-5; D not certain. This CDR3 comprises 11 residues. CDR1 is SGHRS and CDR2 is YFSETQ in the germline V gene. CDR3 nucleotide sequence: TGCGCCAACAGCTTCCAAGAGACCCAGTACTTC. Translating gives CANSFQETQYF.

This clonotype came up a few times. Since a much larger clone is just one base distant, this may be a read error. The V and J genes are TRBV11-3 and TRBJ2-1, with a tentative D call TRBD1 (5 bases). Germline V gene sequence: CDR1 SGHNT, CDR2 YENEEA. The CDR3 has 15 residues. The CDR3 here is CTSSLGAAHYNEQFF. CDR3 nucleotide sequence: TGTACCAGCAGCCTAGGGGCGGCTCACTACAATGAGCAGTTCTTC. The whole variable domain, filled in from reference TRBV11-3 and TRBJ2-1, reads EAGVVQSPRYKIIEKKQPVAFWCNPISGHNTLYWYLQNLGQGPELLIRYENEEAVDDSQLPKDRFSAERLKGVDSTLKIQPAELGDSAVYLCTSSLGAAHYNEQFFGPGTRLTVL.

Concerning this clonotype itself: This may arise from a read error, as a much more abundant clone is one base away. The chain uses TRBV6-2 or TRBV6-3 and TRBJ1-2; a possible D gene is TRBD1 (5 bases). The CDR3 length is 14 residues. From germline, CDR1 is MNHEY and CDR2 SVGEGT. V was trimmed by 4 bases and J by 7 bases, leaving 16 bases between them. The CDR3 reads CASSSTRGAGGYTF. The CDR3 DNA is TGTGCCAGCAGTTCCACACGGGGCGCCGGTGGCTACACCTTC.

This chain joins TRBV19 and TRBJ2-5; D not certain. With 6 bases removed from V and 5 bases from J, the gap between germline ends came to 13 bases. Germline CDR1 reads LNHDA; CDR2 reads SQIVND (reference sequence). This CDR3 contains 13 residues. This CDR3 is CASSSILRETQYF. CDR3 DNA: TGTGCCAGTAGCTCTATTCTGAGGGAGACCCAGTACTTC.

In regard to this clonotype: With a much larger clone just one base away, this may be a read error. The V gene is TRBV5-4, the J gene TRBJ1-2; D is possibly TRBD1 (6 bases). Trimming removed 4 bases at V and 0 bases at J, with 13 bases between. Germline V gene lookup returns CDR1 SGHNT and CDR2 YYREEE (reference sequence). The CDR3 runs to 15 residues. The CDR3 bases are TGTGCCAGCAGCCCCAAGAGACAGGCTAACTATGGCTACACCTTC. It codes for CASSPKRQANYGYTF.

The CDR3 DNA follows: TGTGCCAGCAGCCCAAAATTAACTAGTGATGAGCAGTTCTTC. It is translated as CASSPKLTSDEQFF. The J gene is TRBJ2-1, the V gene TRBV13; D possibly corresponds to TRBD2 (5 bases). Germline V gene data show CDR1 as PRHDT and CDR2 as FYEKMQ (reference sequence). This CDR3 has 14 amino acids. Between the trimmed V and J ends, which lost 5 bases and 8 bases, there was a span of 16 bases.

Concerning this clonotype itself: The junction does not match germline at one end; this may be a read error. CDR3 in DNA: TGTGCCAGCAACTCAACTCTAGGAGGGGGAACGGATACGCAGTGTTTT. This sequence encodes CASNSTLGGGTDTQCF. J is TRBJ2-3 and V is TRBV11-2; perhaps D is TRBD1 or TRBD2 (6 bases each). Germline lookup yields CDR1 SGHAT and CDR2 FQNNGV. This CDR3 has 16 residues. The full variable domain, rest sourced from reference TRBV11-2 and TRBJ2-3, is EAGVAQSPRYKIIEKRQSVAFWCNPISGHATLYWYQQILGQGPKLLIQFQNNGVVDDSQLPKDRFSAERLKGVDSTLKIQPAKLEDSAVYLCASNSTLGGGTDTQCFGPGTRLTVL.

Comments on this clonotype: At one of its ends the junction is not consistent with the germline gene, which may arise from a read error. DNA for the CDR3: TGTACCAGCAGTGAGTCCCTCGGACAGGGGGCATCCACCGGGGAGCTGTTTTTT. This sequence encodes CTSSESLGQGASTGELFF. The chain joins TRBV10-1 to TRBJ2-2; TRBD1 agrees at 11 bases. The CDR3 is 18 residues long. Germline V gene data show CDR1 as WNHNN and CDR2 as SYGVQD (reference sequence).

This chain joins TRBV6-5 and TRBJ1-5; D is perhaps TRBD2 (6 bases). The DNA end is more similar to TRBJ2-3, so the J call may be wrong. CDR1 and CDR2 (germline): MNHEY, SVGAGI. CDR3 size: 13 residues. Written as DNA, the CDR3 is TGTGCCAGCACTGGGAGGCGGGATCAGCCCCAGTATTTT. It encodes CASTGRRDQPQYF.

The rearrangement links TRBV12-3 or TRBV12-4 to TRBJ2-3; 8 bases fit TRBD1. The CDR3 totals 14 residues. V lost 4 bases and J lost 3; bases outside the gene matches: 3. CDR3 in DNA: TGTGCCAGCAGTTGGACAGGGTATACAGATACGCAGTATTTT. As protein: CASSWTGYTDTQYF.

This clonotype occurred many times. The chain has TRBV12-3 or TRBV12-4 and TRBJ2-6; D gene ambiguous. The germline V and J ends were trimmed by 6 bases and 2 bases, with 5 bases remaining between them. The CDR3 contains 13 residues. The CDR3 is CASSLAGANVLTF. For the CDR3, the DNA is TGTGCCAGCAGCCTCGCTGGGGCCAACGTCCTGACTTTC.

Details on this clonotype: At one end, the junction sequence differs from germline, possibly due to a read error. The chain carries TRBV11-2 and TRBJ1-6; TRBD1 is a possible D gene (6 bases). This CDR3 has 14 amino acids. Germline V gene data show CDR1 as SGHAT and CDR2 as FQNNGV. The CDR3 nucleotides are TGTGCCAGCGGCTTAACCAGGGGTGGCTCACCCCTCCACTTT. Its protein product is CASGLTRGGSPLHF.

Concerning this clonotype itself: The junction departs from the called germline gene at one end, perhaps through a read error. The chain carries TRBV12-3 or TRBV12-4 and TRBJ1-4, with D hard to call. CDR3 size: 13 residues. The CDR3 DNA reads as TGTGCCAACAGTTTAGCGAGGGAGGGAAAACTGTTTTTT. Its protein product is CANSLAREGKLFF.

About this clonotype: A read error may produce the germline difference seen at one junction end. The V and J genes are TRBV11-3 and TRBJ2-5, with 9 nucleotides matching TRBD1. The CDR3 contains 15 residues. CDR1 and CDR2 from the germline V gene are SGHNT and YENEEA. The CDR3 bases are TGTGTCAGCAGCGCTGACAGGGGGTCCAGAGAGACCCAGTACTTC. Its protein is CVSSADRGSRETQYF.